The TCR beta chain described here comes from a study of T cell repertoires in cytomegalovirus infection (dated by TCRdb to the late 2010s). Regarding the study in general: Donor HLA type was relevant to the analysis, because carriage of CMV infection together with the matching HLA type was indicated by public TCR beta signatures. The study at large found these results: The ex vivo response was dominated by HLA-C-restricted CMV-specific TCR beta clonotypes, which also provided the single most frequent clonotype in two of eight donors. Cumulative frequency of public TCR beta family members discriminated carriers of CMV infection plus the relevant HLA type in this cohort and an independent roughly 340-donor cohort.

As concerns this clonotype: This receptor's antigen is unknown. Nothing much larger sits one base from this clone, and base qualities are not available.

Reads for this sample came from an Illumina HiSeq 1500. TCRdb passed the public sequencing reads through fastp at Q25 and MiXCR, retaining productive beta sequences. One record per CDR3 amino acid sequence lists the most common genes and DNA. This sample gives approximately 630,000 distinct CDR3 sequences in total; roughly a quarter of them show up just once. 8% of the sample rests with the top ten. Deletion took 8 bases off V and 1 base off J, with a span of 9 bases between the germline ends. There are 12 amino acids in the CDR3, from cysteine to phenylalanine inclusive. Only CDR3 DNA remains: 36 bases, in frame from the first base. The germline V gene specifies SGHVS as CDR1 and FNYEAQ as CDR2.

The TCR originated in a human donor in good health (CMV status not recorded). Some clones in this sample may be carry-over from other donors' samples. What was sequenced was CD8+ T cells from PBMCs. This chain is built from TRBV7-6 and TRBJ2-7, with no D gene named confidently. CDR3 region: CASFDGSYEQYF. The DNA sequence reads TGTGCCAGCTTCGACGGTTCCTACGAGCAGTACTTC.